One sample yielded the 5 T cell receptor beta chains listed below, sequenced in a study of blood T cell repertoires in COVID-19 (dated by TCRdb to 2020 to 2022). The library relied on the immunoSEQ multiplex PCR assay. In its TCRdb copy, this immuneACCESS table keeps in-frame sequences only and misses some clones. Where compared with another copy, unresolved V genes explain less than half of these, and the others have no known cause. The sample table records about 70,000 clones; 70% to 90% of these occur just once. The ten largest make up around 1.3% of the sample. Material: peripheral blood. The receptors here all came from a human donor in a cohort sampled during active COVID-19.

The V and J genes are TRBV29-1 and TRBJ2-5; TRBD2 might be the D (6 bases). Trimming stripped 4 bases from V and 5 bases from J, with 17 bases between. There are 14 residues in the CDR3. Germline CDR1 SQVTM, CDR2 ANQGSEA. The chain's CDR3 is CSVGATSYGETQYF. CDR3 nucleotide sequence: TGCAGCGTTGGGGCCACTAGCTACGGGGAGACCCAGTACTTC.

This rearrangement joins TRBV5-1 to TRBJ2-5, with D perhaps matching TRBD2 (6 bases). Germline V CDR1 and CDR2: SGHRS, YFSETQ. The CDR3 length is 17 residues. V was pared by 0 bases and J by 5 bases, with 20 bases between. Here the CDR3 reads CASSLVESGPPGETQYF. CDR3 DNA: TGCGCCAGCAGCTTGGTTGAAAGCGGGCCTCCTGGTGAGACCCAGTACTTC. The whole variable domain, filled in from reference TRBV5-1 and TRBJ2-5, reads KAGVTQTPRYLIKTRGQQVTLSCSPISGHRSVSWYQQTPGQGLQFLFEYFSETQRNKGNFPGRFSGRQFSNSRSEMNVSTLELGDSALYLCASSLVESGPPGETQYFGPGTRLLVL.

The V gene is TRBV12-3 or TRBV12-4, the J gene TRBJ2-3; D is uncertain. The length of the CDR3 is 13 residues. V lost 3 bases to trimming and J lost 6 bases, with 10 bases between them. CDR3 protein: CASSLMEADTQYF. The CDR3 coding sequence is TGTGCCAGCAGTTTGATGGAAGCGGATACGCAGTATTTT.

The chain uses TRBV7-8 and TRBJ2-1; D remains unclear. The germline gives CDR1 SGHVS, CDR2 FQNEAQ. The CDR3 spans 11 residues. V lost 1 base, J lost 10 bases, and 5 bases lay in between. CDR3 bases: TGTGCCAGCAGCTTAGTAGTCGAGCAGTTCTTC. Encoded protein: CASSLVVEQFF.

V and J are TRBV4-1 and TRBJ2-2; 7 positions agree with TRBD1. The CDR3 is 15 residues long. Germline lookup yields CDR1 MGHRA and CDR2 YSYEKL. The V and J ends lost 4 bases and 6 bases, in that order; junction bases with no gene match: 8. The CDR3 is CASSLDRAVAGELFF. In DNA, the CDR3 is TGCGCCAGCAGCCTTGACAGGGCGGTGGCCGGGGAGCTGTTTTTT.